These 28 T cell receptor beta chains were sequenced from one sample in a study of shared clonotypes between healthy human individuals. Assay: immunoSEQ multiplex PCR; the TCRdb copy retains only in-frame clones and omits some. Of 2 million to 3 million clones in the sample, approximately 93% were seen once. Sequenced: naive CD4+ T cells from PBMCs. Regarding subset: CD45RA+ positively selected. These receptors were collected from a man younger than 35 in good health. Some clones in this sample may be carry-over from other donors' samples.

The rearrangement uses TRBV14 and TRBJ2-5; 11 bases map to TRBD2. The germline V gene has CDR1 SGHDN and CDR2 FVKESK. After removal of 4 bases from V and 5 bases from J, the junction contained 9 bases not matched to a gene. The CDR3 is made up of 16 amino acids. The CDR3 loop is CASSLQLAGVGETQYF. The DNA for the CDR3 is TGTGCCAGCAGCCTACAACTAGCGGGAGTAGGTGAGACCCAGTACTTC.

Worth noting for this clone: Other DNA sequences in this sample translate to the same CDR3. The chain employs TRBV28 and TRBJ2-7; D may be TRBD1 (6 bases). Germline V gene data show CDR1 as MDHEN and CDR2 as SYDVKM. V was clipped by 3 bases and J by 0 bases, with 9 bases between them. The CDR3 is 14 residues long. The CDR3 sequence is CASSFQGSSYEQYF. The CDR3 DNA is TGTGCCAGCAGTTTCCAGGGGAGCTCCTACGAGCAGTACTTC.

The rearrangement joins TRBV30 to TRBJ2-3; 8 bases line up with TRBD2. The V segment lost 0 bases and the J segment 4 bases; nucleotides outside the gene matches: 9. Looked up from germline, CDR1 is GTSNPN and CDR2 is SVGIG (reference sequence). The CDR3 covers 16 residues. This chain's CDR3 is CAWSVPSGRGPDTQYF. In DNA form, the CDR3 reads TGTGCCTGGAGTGTACCGAGCGGGAGAGGGCCAGATACGCAGTATTTT.

V gene TRBV5-4 combines with J gene TRBJ2-3, with 10 bases matching TRBD2. The V segment lost 4 bases and the J segment 4 bases; nucleotides outside the gene matches: 9. CDR1 SGHNT and CDR2 YYREEE come from the germline V gene (reference sequence). This CDR3 comprises 16 residues. The CDR3 loop is CASSDASGSSPDTQYF. In DNA, the CDR3 is TGTGCCAGCAGCGACGCTAGCGGGAGCTCGCCAGATACGCAGTATTTT.

The chain carries TRBV7-9 and TRBJ1-5, with a possible D match to TRBD1 (6 bases). Trimming took off 3 bases at V and 2 bases at J, with 17 bases between the two ends. Per the germline V gene, CDR1 is SEHNR and CDR2 is FQNEAQ (reference sequence). The CDR3 loop spans 17 amino acids. CDR3 nucleotides: TGTGCCAGCAGCTTCCAGTCGGGGGCAGGGGGCAATCAGCCCCAGCATTTT. Translating it yields CASSFQSGAGGNQPQHF.

The CDR3 reads CASRVDRGNYGYTF. The CDR3 bases are TGTGCCAGCAGGGTGGACAGGGGCAATTATGGCTACACCTTC. The chain couples TRBV28 to TRBJ1-2; 9 bases are shared with TRBD1. There are 14 residues in the CDR3. Losses at the gene ends were 6 bases for V and 5 bases for J; bases not matched to a gene: 7. Germline V gene lookup returns CDR1 MDHEN and CDR2 SYDVKM.

This chain uses TRBV19 with TRBJ2-5; D unclear. The CDR3 totals 14 residues. The germline CDR1 and CDR2 sequences are LNHDA and SQIVND (reference sequence). The germline V and J ends were trimmed by 4 bases and 5 bases, with 14 bases remaining between them. DNA for the CDR3: TGTGCCAGTAGTACGCGACTGGATGGGGAGACCCAGTACTTC. Its translation: CASSTRLDGETQYF.

The chain is built from TRBV5-1 and TRBJ2-7, with D maybe TRBD2 (5 bases). V shed 4 bases and J shed 5 bases, with 10 bases lying between them. Germline V CDR1 and CDR2: SGHRS, YFSETQ. This CDR3 has 12 amino acids. The CDR3 coding sequence is TGCGCCAGCAGCCCGCCCGGGAACGAGCAGTACTTC. Its protein product is CASSPPGNEQYF. The whole variable domain, remainder taken from reference TRBV5-1 and TRBJ2-7, is KAGVTQTPRYLIKTRGQQVTLSCSPISGHRSVSWYQQTPGQGLQFLFEYFSETQRNKGNFPGRFSGRQFSNSRSEMNVSTLELGDSALYLCASSPPGNEQYFGPGTRLTVT.

About this clone itself: Other DNA sequences in this specimen translate into the identical CDR3. This chain uses TRBV25-1 with TRBJ2-7, with D tentatively TRBD2 (6 bases). CDR3 length: 12 amino acids. CDR1 is MGHDK and CDR2 is SYGVNS in the germline V gene. Deletions cut 5 bases from V and 6 bases from J, with 11 bases between. CDR3 residues: CASSLLGSEQYF. For the CDR3, the DNA is TGTGCCAGCAGTCTCCTCGGGAGCGAGCAGTACTTC.

As to this clone: This sample also contains other DNA sequences that code for the same CDR3. The CDR3 protein is CASSDRLNTEAFF. The CDR3 region has the DNA TGTGCCAGCAGTGACCGCCTGAACACTGAAGCTTTCTTT. The J gene is TRBJ1-1, the V gene TRBV2; D is ambiguous. V dropped 3 bases and J dropped 0 bases, with 5 bases sitting between them. The CDR3 contains 13 residues. The germline CDR1 and CDR2 sequences are SNHLY and FYNNEI.

This chain connects TRBV6-4 to TRBJ1-1; 8 bases line up with TRBD1. V lost 6 bases, J lost 6 bases, and 12 bases stayed unmatched. CDR1 is MRHNA, CDR2 SNTAGT, per germline. This CDR3 spans 15 amino acids. Here the CDR3 reads CASRREAGGRSEAFF. CDR3 nucleotide sequence: TGTGCCAGCAGGAGGGAAGCAGGGGGCAGGTCTGAAGCTTTCTTT.

The chain carries TRBV28 and TRBJ1-2, with D perhaps TRBD1 (5 bases). Trimming pared 4 bases from V and 4 bases from J, leaving 13 bases between. The germline gives CDR1 MDHEN, CDR2 SYDVKM. The CDR3 extends over 14 amino acids. CDR3 nucleotide sequence: TGTGCCAGCAGTTCGGGACCGAGATTCTATGGCTACACCTTC. Amino acids: CASSSGPRFYGYTF.

V and J are TRBV28 and TRBJ2-1; 8 bases match TRBD2. The junction had 16 bases not matched to a gene; V was cut back by 10 bases and J by 8 bases. The germline V gene encodes CDR1 MDHEN and CDR2 SYDVKM. This CDR3 has 15 amino acids. The DNA for the CDR3 is TGTGCCACCTGTCCCCCATTGAGGACTAGCTATGAGCAGTTCTTC. Its translation is CATCPPLRTSYEQFF.

The chain links TRBV19 to TRBJ2-5; D may be TRBD2 (6 bases). Per germline, CDR1 LNHDA and CDR2 SQIVND (reference sequence). This CDR3 has 14 amino acids. V dropped 6 bases and J dropped 7 bases, with 18 bases sitting between them. CDR3 region: CASSAETGGRTQYF. CDR3 coding DNA: TGTGCCAGTAGCGCCGAGACCGGGGGAAGGACCCAGTACTTC. The full variable domain, its missing parts supplied by reference TRBV19 and TRBJ2-5, is DGGITQSPKYLFRKEGQNVTLSCEQNLNHDAMYWYRQDPGQGLRLIYYSQIVNDFQKGDIAEGYSVSREKKESFPLTVTSAQKNPTAFYLCASSAETGGRTQYFGPGTRLLVL.

This chain joins TRBV29-1 and TRBJ2-7; D uncertain. Per germline, CDR1 SQVTM and CDR2 ANQGSEA. V gave up 2 bases and J gave up 7 bases, with 9 bases separating them. CDR3 size: 11 residues. The CDR3, as DNA: TGCAGCGTTGAAATTATAGGAGAGCAGTACTTC. Protein sequence: CSVEIIGEQYF.

The CDR3 loop is CASSPDGEKLFF. For the CDR3, the DNA is TGTGCCAGCAGCCCGGACGGTGAAAAACTGTTTTTT. The genes are TRBV7-3 and TRBJ1-4; no clear D gene. From germline, CDR1 is SGHTA and CDR2 FQGTGA. CDR3 length: 12 residues. The V gene lost 5 bases and the J gene lost 7 bases, with 8 bases spanning the gap.

As regards this clone: At the DNA level, this CDR3 is encoded by other sequences in the same sample as well. This sequence joins TRBV5-1 and TRBJ2-1, with 8 bases lining up with TRBD2. The trim removed 1 base at V and 7 bases at J, leaving 4 bases unmatched. From germline, CDR1 is SGHRS and CDR2 YFSETQ. This CDR3 comprises 14 residues. The CDR3 bases are TGCGCCAGCAGCTTGAGCGGGGGTCCTAATGAGCAGTTCTTC. Protein: CASSLSGGPNEQFF.

In the case of this clone: Other DNA sequences in this sample translate to the same CDR3. The rearrangement uses TRBV27 and TRBJ1-1, with 9 nucleotides matching TRBD1. The germline V gene encodes CDR1 MNHEY and CDR2 SMNVEV (reference sequence). Trimming at V came to 5 bases and at J to 5 bases, leaving 6 bases not matched to a gene. The CDR3 is 14 residues long. CDR3 coding DNA: TGTGCCAGCAGTCCAAGACAGGGGGGAACTGAAGCTTTCTTT. Protein sequence: CASSPRQGGTEAFF.

V usage is TRBV7-3 and J usage is TRBJ1-1; D is possibly TRBD1 (5 bases). Germline V gene sequence: CDR1 SGHTA, CDR2 FQGTGA. The CDR3 covers 13 residues. With 1 base removed from V and 10 bases from J, the gap between germline ends came to 13 bases. CDR3 sequence: CASSLRGSPGAFF. DNA for the CDR3: TGTGCCAGCAGCTTAAGGGGGTCGCCAGGAGCTTTCTTT.

The chain is built from TRBV30 and TRBJ1-2; tentative D call: TRBD1 (5 bases). V dropped 4 bases and J dropped 4 bases, with 10 bases sitting between them. CDR1 is GTSNPN and CDR2 is SVGIG in the germline V gene (reference sequence). This CDR3 comprises 12 residues. CDR3 nucleotide sequence: TGTGCCTGGACGGCAGGGATCTATGGCTACACCTTC. Protein: CAWTAGIYGYTF.

In its sample, this clone was seen once. Other nucleotide sequences from this sample produce the same CDR3. The chain has TRBV9 and TRBJ2-1; D ambiguous. V lost 2 bases and J lost 0, with 9 bases in between. The CDR3 sequence is 15 residues long. CDR1 and CDR2 (germline): SGDLS, YYNGEE. The DNA of the CDR3 is TGTGCCAGCAGCGTGGGAACCGGCTCCTACAATGAGCAGTTCTTC. Amino acid sequence: CASSVGTGSYNEQFF.

The chain joins TRBV9 to TRBJ1-3, with D tentatively TRBD1 (6 bases). The V and J ends lost 1 base and 2 bases respectively, with 10 bases between them. The CDR3 is 15 residues long. Germline V gene sequence: CDR1 SGDLS, CDR2 YYNGEE. Here the CDR3 DNA reads TGTGCCAGCAGCGTAAAGGGGGGAACTGGAAACACCATATATTTT. It yields the protein CASSVKGGTGNTIYF.

With regard to this clone: This sample includes further DNA sequences coding for the same CDR3. The chain joins TRBV6-5 to TRBJ2-1; no reliable D call. Per the germline V gene, CDR1 is MNHEY and CDR2 is SVGAGI. This CDR3 contains 12 residues. Trimming pared 2 bases from V and 7 bases from J, leaving 6 bases between. The CDR3 loop reads CASSYGRNEQFF. The CDR3, as DNA: TGTGCCAGCAGTTACGGTCGTAATGAGCAGTTCTTC.

As concerns this clone: The sample contains more than one DNA sequence encoding this CDR3. This rearrangement joins TRBV6-5 to TRBJ2-5, with 9 bases matching TRBD2. V lost 0 bases and J lost 2; bases outside the gene matches: 1. CDR3 length: 15 amino acids. Germline V gives CDR1 MNHEY, CDR2 SVGAGI. The CDR3 region is CASSYSAGGQETQYF. The CDR3 nucleotides are TGTGCCAGCAGTTACTCGGCGGGAGGGCAAGAGACCCAGTACTTC.

The chain links TRBV7-8 to TRBJ2-7, with D hard to call. The germline V and J ends were trimmed by 5 bases and 3 bases, with 14 bases remaining between them. The CDR3 runs 14 residues. Germline V gene data show CDR1 as SGHVS and CDR2 as FQNEAQ. DNA of the CDR3: TGTGCCAGCAGCCGCAGTAGACCGAGCTACGAGCAGTACTTC. It translates to CASSRSRPSYEQYF.

This clone was counted a single time. The chain has TRBV30 and TRBJ2-5; D is unresolved. The CDR3 spans 12 residues. CDR1 and CDR2 (germline): GTSNPN, SVGIG (reference sequence). V was shortened by 1 base and J by 2 bases, with 5 bases between the two germline ends. The CDR3 loop is CAWSARQETQYF. In DNA, the CDR3 is TGTGCCTGGAGTGCCCGACAAGAGACCCAGTACTTC.

The rearrangement links TRBV28 to TRBJ2-2; D gene ambiguous. Germline-derived CDR1 and CDR2 are MDHEN and SYDVKM. V lost 7 bases and J 6 bases, leaving 21 bases between the germline ends. The CDR3 is made up of 16 amino acids. Here the CDR3 DNA reads TGTGCCAGCATGCAATTAGCAGGTTCAGTGTCCGGGGAGCTGTTTTTT. It codes for CASMQLAGSVSGELFF.

This clone was observed a single time. The genes are TRBV28 and TRBJ1-5; D gene unclear. V was cut by 8 bases and J by 0 bases, with 8 bases left in between. The CDR3 has 13 residues. The germline V gene has CDR1 MDHEN and CDR2 SYDVKM. The CDR3 region has the DNA TGTGCCAGCGACACGATTAGCAATCAGCCCCAGCATTTT. Its translation is CASDTISNQPQHF.